A single sample is the source of the 23 T cell receptor beta chains below, sequenced in a study of Ad26.COV2.S vaccination and SARS-CoV-2 variants. Stated treatment: roughly 19 received Ad26.COV2.S at low or high dose, single or two shots; about 5 received placebo; per-sample allocation not given. Samples analyzed were those drawn on day 63 after the first vaccine or placebo injection. The protocol was immunoSEQ multiplex PCR, while the TCRdb copy is restricted to in-frame clones and leaves out a portion. The table shows around 450,000 clones, with roughly 88% occurring only once. This material consisted of peripheral blood, taken in a trial of Ad26.COV2.S vaccine versus placebo. These receptors came from a person aged 18-65 years who received the Ad26.COV2.S COVID-19 vaccine or a placebo.

The chain employs TRBV18 and TRBJ2-5, with D possibly TRBD2 on 6 matching bases. The CDR3 sequence is 16 residues long. CDR1 is KGHSH, CDR2 LQKENI, per germline. The germline V and J ends were trimmed by 6 bases and 5 bases, with 22 bases remaining between them. CDR3 sequence: CASSPKVGGRRETQYF. The CDR3 DNA sequence: TGTGCCAGCTCGCCCAAGGTCGGGGGACGCCGGGAGACCCAGTACTTC.

The rearrangement links TRBV7-9 to TRBJ1-1; D is uncertain. Germline assignment: CDR1 SEHNR and CDR2 FQNEAQ (reference sequence). V lost 5 bases to trimming and J lost 1 base, with 8 bases between them. CDR3 length: 13 amino acids. In DNA, the CDR3 is TGTGCCAGCAGCCTCGGACGGAACACTGAAGCTTTCTTT. Amino acid sequence: CASSLGRNTEAFF.

This chain connects TRBV5-1 to TRBJ2-3; D gene ambiguous. CDR3 length: 16 amino acids. Germline CDR1 is SGHRS and CDR2 is YFSETQ. V was trimmed by 0 bases and J by 2 bases, leaving 13 bases between them. The CDR3 DNA sequence: TGCGCCAGCAGCTTGGTTTCGGGTGAACTCACAGATACGCAGTATTTT. Protein product: CASSLVSGELTDTQYF.

The rearrangement links TRBV29-1 to TRBJ2-3; TRBD2 might be the D (5 bases). The V gene lost 5 bases and the J gene lost 0 bases, with 9 bases spanning the gap. The CDR3 contains 13 residues. CDR1 SQVTM and CDR2 ANQGSEA come from the germline V gene. The CDR3 bases are TGCAGCGTTTTGAGGGAGAGCACAGATACGCAGTATTTT. It is translated as CSVLRESTDTQYF.

V and J are TRBV11-3 and TRBJ2-7; TRBD2 agrees at 10 bases. J gave up 9 bases and V 4 bases, and 3 bases lay outside the gene matches. The CDR3 loop spans 12 amino acids. Germline V lookup: CDR1 SGHNT, CDR2 YENEEA. CDR3 nucleotide sequence: TGTGCCAGCAGCTCTTCTAGCGGGAGGCAGTACTTC. It specifies CASSSSSGRQYF.

The V call is TRBV28, the J call TRBJ1-4, with a tentative D call TRBD1 (5 bases). Germline V gene data show CDR1 as MDHEN and CDR2 as SYDVKM. V was trimmed by 7 bases and J by 9 bases, leaving 6 bases between them. There are 10 residues in the CDR3. DNA for the CDR3: TGTGCCAGCAAGGACAAAAAACTGTTTTTT. Amino acid sequence: CASKDKKLFF.

The chain recombines TRBV6-2 or TRBV6-3 with TRBJ1-3; TRBD1 is a possible D gene (5 bases). CDR3 length equals 15 residues. Germline CDR1 MNHEY, CDR2 SVGEGT. V lost 2 bases and J 0 bases, leaving 8 bases between the germline ends. In DNA, the CDR3 is TGTGCCAGCAGTTACGGGGGGTTCTCTGGAAACACCATATATTTT. Amino acids: CASSYGGFSGNTIYF.

The gene calls are TRBV7-3 and TRBJ2-5, with 10 bases lining up with TRBD1. CDR3 size: 13 residues. Germline-derived CDR1 and CDR2 are SGHTA and FQGTGA. The junction had 3 bases not matched to a gene; V was cut back by 6 bases and J by 5 bases. The CDR3: CASRGQGEETQYF. The CDR3 nucleotides read TGTGCCAGCAGAGGACAGGGGGAGGAGACCCAGTACTTC.

This clone has at least ten counts. The chain has TRBV4-2 and TRBJ1-2, with D unresolved. The CDR3 length is 17 residues. Germline assignment: CDR1 LGHNA and CDR2 YNFKEQ. Between the trimmed V and J ends, which lost 0 bases and 0 bases, there was a span of 14 bases. The DNA for the CDR3 is TGTGCCAGCAGCCAAGATAATAGTGTGGAAGCTAACTATGGCTACACCTTC. Translated: CASSQDNSVEANYGYTF.

The V call is TRBV19, the J call TRBJ1-4; the D gene is possibly TRBD1 (5 bases). The CDR3 length is 18 residues. Germline loops: CDR1 LNHDA, CDR2 SQIVND (reference sequence). The ends were cut back, 1 base at V and 0 bases at J, with 15 bases in the middle. The CDR3 region is CASSIVYPLRATNEKLFF. As DNA, the CDR3 is TGTGCCAGTAGTATAGTGTATCCGCTCAGGGCAACTAATGAAAAACTGTTTTTT. Based on the CDR3 plus reference TRBV19 and TRBJ1-4, the full variable domain is DGGITQSPKYLFRKEGQNVTLSCEQNLNHDAMYWYRQDPGQGLRLIYYSQIVNDFQKGDIAEGYSVSREKKESFPLTVTSAQKNPTAFYLCASSIVYPLRATNEKLFFGSGTQLSVL.

This clone was seen only once. The chain links TRBV7-2 to TRBJ1-6, with D perhaps matching TRBD1 (5 bases). Per the germline V gene, CDR1 is SGHTA and CDR2 is FQGNSA. Between the trimmed V and J ends, which lost 1 base and 9 bases, there was a span of 7 bases. This CDR3 has 13 amino acids. The CDR3 DNA is TGTGCCAGCAGCTTAGAAGGGACTTCACCCCTCCACTTT. Translation: CASSLEGTSPLHF.

The chain couples TRBV24-1 to TRBJ2-1, with TRBD1 identical over 7 bases. The length of the CDR3 is 14 residues. The V gene's germline CDR1 is KGHDR and CDR2 SFDVKD. V trimming: 5 bases; J trimming: 9 bases; junction bases outside the gene matches: 9. Here the CDR3 reads CATSGATGDTEQFF. CDR3 DNA sequence: TGTGCCACCAGTGGTGCCACAGGGGACACTGAGCAGTTCTTC.

The chain couples TRBV3-1 (or the pseudogene TRBV3-2) to TRBJ2-7; 10 nucleotides agree with TRBD1. This CDR3 contains 15 residues. Germline loops: CDR1 LGHDT, CDR2 YNNKEL (reference sequence). With 4 bases clipped from V and 1 base from J, the junction kept 4 bases outside the gene matches. The CDR3 is CASSLGQGYSYEQYF. DNA of the CDR3: TGTGCCAGCAGCCTGGGACAGGGGTATTCCTACGAGCAGTACTTC.

This clone was seen a handful of times. The chain links TRBV5-4 to TRBJ1-1; D ambiguous. CDR1 is SGHNT and CDR2 is YYREEE in the germline V gene (reference sequence). The CDR3 consists of 13 residues. V shed 5 bases and J shed 0 bases, with 8 bases lying between them. CDR3 in amino acids: CASRGEMNTEAFF. The CDR3 region has the DNA TGTGCCAGCAGGGGCGAGATGAACACTGAAGCTTTCTTT.

This rearrangement joins TRBV19 to TRBJ1-1; D not certain. Trimming removed 2 bases at V and 6 bases at J, with 13 bases between. The CDR3 extends over 14 amino acids. Per germline, CDR1 LNHDA and CDR2 SQIVND (reference sequence). The CDR3 protein is CASSIRLGGAEAFF. The DNA for the CDR3 is TGTGCCAGTAGTATACGGTTAGGCGGGGCTGAAGCTTTCTTT.

The genes are TRBV7-2 and TRBJ2-1; D is perhaps TRBD1 (6 bases). The CDR3 has 15 residues. V was trimmed by 5 bases and J by 3 bases, leaving 14 bases between them. From germline, CDR1 is SGHTA and CDR2 FQGNSA. CDR3 in amino acids: CASSPGQSIYNEQFF. CDR3 sequence (DNA): TGTGCCAGCAGCCCCGGACAGTCGATCTACAATGAGCAGTTCTTC.

This sequence joins TRBV7-8 and TRBJ1-5; D gene uncertain. Germline CDR1 and CDR2: SGHVS and FQNEAQ. V was shortened by 5 bases and J by 0 bases, with 8 bases between the two germline ends. This CDR3 contains 14 residues. This chain's CDR3 is CASSPTVSNQPQHF. In nucleotides, the CDR3 is TGTGCCAGCAGCCCGACGGTTAGCAATCAGCCCCAGCATTTT.

The rearrangement joins TRBV6-2 or TRBV6-3 to TRBJ2-7; TRBD1 agrees at 10 bases. The ends lost 3 bases at V and 2 bases at J; junction bases unmatched: 4. CDR1 MNHEY and CDR2 SVGEGT come from the germline V gene. This CDR3 comprises 15 residues. CDR3 sequence: CASSYLGQGTYEQYF. The CDR3 DNA sequence: TGTGCCAGCAGTTATCTGGGACAGGGGACCTACGAGCAGTACTTC.

The chain links TRBV6-1 to TRBJ2-1; 7 bases fit TRBD1. There are 13 residues in the CDR3. V was clipped by 2 bases and J by 7 bases; unmatched bases: 2. CDR1 and CDR2 from the germline V gene are MNHNS and SASEGT. The CDR3 nucleotides read TGTGCCAGCAGTGAAAACAGGGGTAATGAGCAGTTCTTC. Residues: CASSENRGNEQFF.

This chain joins TRBV11-2 and TRBJ2-5, with D tentatively TRBD2 (6 bases). The CDR3 runs to 15 residues. CDR1 and CDR2 (germline): SGHAT, FQNNGV. V was trimmed by 3 bases and J by 5 bases, leaving 16 bases between them. The CDR3 loop reads CASSFMEGRGETQYF. Here the CDR3 DNA reads TGTGCCAGCAGCTTTATGGAGGGACGAGGGGAGACCCAGTACTTC.

This chain joins TRBV7-9 and TRBJ2-2; the match to TRBD2 covers 7 bases. The CDR3 is 17 residues long. Per germline, CDR1 SEHNR and CDR2 FQNEAQ (reference sequence). With V trimmed by 1 base and J by 0 bases, 5 bases remained unmatched. As DNA, the CDR3 is TGTGCCAGCAGCTTAGGGGCTAGCGGCGCGAACACCGGGGAGCTGTTTTTT. Translated, it gives CASSLGASGANTGELFF.

The V gene is TRBV30, the J gene TRBJ1-4; D call uncertain. The CDR3 spans 15 residues. Per germline, CDR1 GTSNPN and CDR2 SVGIG (reference sequence). V lost 0 bases to trimming and J lost 7 bases, with 15 bases between them. CDR3 DNA sequence: TGTGCCTGGAGTGTACGTGGCATCTTATCTGAAAAACTGTTTTTT. Its protein product is CAWSVRGILSEKLFF.

The J gene is TRBJ2-3, the V gene TRBV7-2; 12 bases align to TRBD2. V shed 3 bases and J 0 bases; nucleotides not matched to a gene: 4. Germline CDR1 and CDR2: SGHTA and FQGNSA. The CDR3 consists of 17 residues. The CDR3 nucleotides are TGTGCCAGCAGCTTGGGGACTAGCGGGTCTAGCACAGATACGCAGTATTTT. Its translation: CASSLGTSGSSTDTQYF.